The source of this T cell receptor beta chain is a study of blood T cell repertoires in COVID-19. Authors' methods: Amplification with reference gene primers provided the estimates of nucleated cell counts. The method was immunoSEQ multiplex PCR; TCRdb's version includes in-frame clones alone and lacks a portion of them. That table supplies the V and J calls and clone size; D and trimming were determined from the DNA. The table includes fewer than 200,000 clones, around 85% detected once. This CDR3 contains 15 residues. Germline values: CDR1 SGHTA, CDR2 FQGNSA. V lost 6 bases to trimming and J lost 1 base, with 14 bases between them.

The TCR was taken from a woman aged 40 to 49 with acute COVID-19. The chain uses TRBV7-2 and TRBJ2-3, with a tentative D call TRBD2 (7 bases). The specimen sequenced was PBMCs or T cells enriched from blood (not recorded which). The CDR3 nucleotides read TGTGCCAGCAGGGTCGCCGGGGGGCGCACAGATACGCAGTATTTT. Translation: CASRVAGGRTDTQYF.